The present T cell receptor (beta chain) was sequenced within a study of regulatory T cells in long-lasting Graves disease. Overall study results and limits: Persistent Graves' patients showed reduced TCR diversity versus newly diagnosed patients.

Specified time point: persistent/refractory GD, antithyroid drugs over 5 years with positive TRAb. The TCR library used RNA extracted from PBMCs. V dropped 1 base and J dropped 7 bases, with 11 bases sitting between them. Per germline, CDR1 DFQATT and CDR2 SNEGSKA (reference sequence). The CDR3 length is 13 residues. This clonotype was seen many times. As yet, its antigen is unknown. Combining iRepertoire HTBI primers with Arm-PCR of CDR3 regions, the authors built TCR beta libraries. Authors' data handling: Samples revealed around 56 TRBV and around 13 TRBJ segments. MiXCR, run by TCRdb on the multiplex PCR reads, gives a single entry per CDR3 protein. The V and J calls reflect TCRdb's pipeline rather than the authors' work. The sample consists of 350,000 to 450,000 distinct CDR3 sequences, 21% of them appearing once.

The receptor was derived from a female donor with Graves disease. Sequences were derived from peripheral blood mononuclear cells (PBMCs), sampled when the disease was refractory, from a patient treated with antithyroid drugs. The genes are TRBV20-1 and TRBJ1-3, with D unresolved. The CDR3, as DNA: TGCAGTGCTAGAGGGGAGGGTAGGAACACCATATATTTT. This translates into CSARGEGRNTIYF.